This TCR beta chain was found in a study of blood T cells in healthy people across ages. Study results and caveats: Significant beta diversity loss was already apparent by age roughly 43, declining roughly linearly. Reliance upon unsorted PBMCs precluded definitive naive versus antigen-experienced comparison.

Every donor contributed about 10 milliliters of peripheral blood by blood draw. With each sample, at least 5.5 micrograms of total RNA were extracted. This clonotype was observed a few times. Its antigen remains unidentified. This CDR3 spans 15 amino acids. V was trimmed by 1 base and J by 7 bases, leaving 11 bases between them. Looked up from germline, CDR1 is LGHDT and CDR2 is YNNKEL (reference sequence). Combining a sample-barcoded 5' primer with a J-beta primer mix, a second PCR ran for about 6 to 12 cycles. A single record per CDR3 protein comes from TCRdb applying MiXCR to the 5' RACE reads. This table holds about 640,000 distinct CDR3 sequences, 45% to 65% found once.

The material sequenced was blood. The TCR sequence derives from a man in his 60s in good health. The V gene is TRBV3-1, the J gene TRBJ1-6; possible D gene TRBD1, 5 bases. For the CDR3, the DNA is TGTGCCAGCAGCCAAGGGGGGGGTTGGAATTCACCCCTCCACTTT. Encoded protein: CASSQGGGWNSPLHF.